This TCR beta chain was identified during a study of OX40 agonist ivuxolimab in advanced cancers. Study information: As their treatment, patients were administered ivuxolimab, an agonistic anti-OX40 (CD134) antibody. Prior checkpoint blockade (anti-PD-1, anti-PD-L1 or anti-CTLA-4) was permitted; 40% had it.

The repertoire was sequenced with immunoSEQ multiplex PCR; TCRdb's copy has only in-frame clones and lacks some. The sample has around 74,000 clones; 80% to 90% are singletons. CDR3 length equals 11 residues. The germline V gene encodes CDR1 SQVTM and CDR2 ANQGSEA. The germline V and J ends were trimmed by 2 bases and 7 bases, with 6 bases remaining between them. Points from the study as a whole: Expanded clones belonging to CD8+ T cells outnumbered, on average, those of CD4+.

Concerning this clone: Its antigen is not identified.

Patients with autoimmune history or systemic immunosuppression were excluded. The genes are TRBV29-1 and TRBJ2-1, with TRBD1 as a possible D gene (5 bases). The receptor's source is an adult with an advanced solid tumor such as melanoma, head and neck, liver or kidney cancer. The starting material was CD4+ or CD8+ T cells sorted from blood, obtained in a trial of the OX40 agonist ivuxolimab. CDR3 residues: CSVEKGNEQFF. The CDR3 coding sequence is TGCAGCGTTGAAAAGGGGAATGAGCAGTTCTTC.